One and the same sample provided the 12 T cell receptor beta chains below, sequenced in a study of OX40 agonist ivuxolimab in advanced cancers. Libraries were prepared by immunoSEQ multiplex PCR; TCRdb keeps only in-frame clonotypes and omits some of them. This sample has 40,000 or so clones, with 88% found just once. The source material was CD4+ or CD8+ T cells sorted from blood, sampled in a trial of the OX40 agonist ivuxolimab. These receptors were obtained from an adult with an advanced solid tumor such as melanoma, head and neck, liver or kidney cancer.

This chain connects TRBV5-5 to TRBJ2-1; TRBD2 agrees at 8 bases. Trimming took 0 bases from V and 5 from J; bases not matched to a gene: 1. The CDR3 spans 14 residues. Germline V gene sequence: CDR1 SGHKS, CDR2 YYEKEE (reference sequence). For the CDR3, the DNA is TGTGCCAGCAGCTTGGGACTAGCGCACAATGAGCAGTTCTTC. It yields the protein CASSLGLAHNEQFF.

The CDR3 nucleotides are TGTGCCTGGAGGCTACTTGGGAACTATAATTCACCCCTCCACTTT. It yields the protein CAWRLLGNYNSPLHF. This sequence joins TRBV30 and TRBJ1-6, with D hard to call. This CDR3 region has 15 residues. V lost 3 bases, J lost 3 bases, and 12 bases lay in between. In germline, CDR1 is GTSNPN, CDR2 SVGIG (reference sequence).

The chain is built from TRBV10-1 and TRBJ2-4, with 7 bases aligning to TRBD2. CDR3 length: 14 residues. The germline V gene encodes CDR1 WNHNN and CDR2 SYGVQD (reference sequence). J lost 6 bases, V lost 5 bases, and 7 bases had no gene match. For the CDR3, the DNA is TGCGCCAGCAGTTCCCGGGGGGAGGGAAACATTCAGTACTTC. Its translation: CASSSRGEGNIQYF.

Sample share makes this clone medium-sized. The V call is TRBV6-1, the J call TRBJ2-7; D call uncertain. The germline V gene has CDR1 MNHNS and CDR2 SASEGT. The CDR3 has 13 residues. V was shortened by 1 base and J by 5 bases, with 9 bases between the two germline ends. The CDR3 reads CASSEVGTNEQYF. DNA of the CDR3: TGTGCCAGCAGTGAAGTGGGAACGAACGAGCAGTACTTC.

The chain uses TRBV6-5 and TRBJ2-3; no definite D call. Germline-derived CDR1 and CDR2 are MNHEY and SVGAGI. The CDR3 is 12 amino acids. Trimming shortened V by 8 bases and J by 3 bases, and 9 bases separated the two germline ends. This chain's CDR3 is CASYGPTDTQYF. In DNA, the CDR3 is TGTGCCAGCTATGGTCCGACAGATACGCAGTATTTT.

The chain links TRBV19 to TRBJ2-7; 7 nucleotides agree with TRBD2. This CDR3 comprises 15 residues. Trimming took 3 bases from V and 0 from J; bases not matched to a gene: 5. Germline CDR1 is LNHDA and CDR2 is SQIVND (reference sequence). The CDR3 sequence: CASSIYLAVSYEQYF. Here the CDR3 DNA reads TGTGCCAGTAGTATCTACCTAGCGGTCTCCTACGAGCAGTACTTC.

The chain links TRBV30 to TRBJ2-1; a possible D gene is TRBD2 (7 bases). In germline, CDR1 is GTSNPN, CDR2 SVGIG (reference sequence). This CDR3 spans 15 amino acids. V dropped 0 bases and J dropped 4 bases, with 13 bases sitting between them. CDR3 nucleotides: TGTGCCTGGAGTGTACGCGGGGGCCGGTACAATGAGCAGTTCTTC. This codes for CAWSVRGGRYNEQFF.

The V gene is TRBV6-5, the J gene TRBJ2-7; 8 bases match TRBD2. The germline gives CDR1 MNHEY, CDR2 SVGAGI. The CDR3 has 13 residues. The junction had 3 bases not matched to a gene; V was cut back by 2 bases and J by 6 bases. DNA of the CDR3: TGTGCCAGCAGTTACGGAACTAGCGGCGAGCAGTACTTC. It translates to CASSYGTSGEQYF.

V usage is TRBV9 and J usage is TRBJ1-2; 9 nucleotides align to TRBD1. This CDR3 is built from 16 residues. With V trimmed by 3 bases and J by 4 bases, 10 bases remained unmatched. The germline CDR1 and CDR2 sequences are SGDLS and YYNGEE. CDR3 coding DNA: TGTGCCAGCAGCGCTCGACAGGGGGGCCAAGTCTATGGCTACACCTTC. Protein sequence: CASSARQGGQVYGYTF.

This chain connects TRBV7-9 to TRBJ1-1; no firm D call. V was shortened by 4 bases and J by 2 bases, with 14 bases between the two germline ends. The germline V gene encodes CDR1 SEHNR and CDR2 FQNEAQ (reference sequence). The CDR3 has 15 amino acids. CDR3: CASSSLVGLNTEAFF. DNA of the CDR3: TGTGCCAGCAGCTCCCTCGTAGGGCTTAACACTGAAGCTTTCTTT.

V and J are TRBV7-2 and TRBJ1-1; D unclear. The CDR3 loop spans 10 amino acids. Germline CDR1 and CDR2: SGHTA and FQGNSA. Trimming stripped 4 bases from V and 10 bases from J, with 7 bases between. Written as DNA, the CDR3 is TGTGCCAGCAGCTCCCACGGAGCTTTCTTT. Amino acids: CASSSHGAFF.

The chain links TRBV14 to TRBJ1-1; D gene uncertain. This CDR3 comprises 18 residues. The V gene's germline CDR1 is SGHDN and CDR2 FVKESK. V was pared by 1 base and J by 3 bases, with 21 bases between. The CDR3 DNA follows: TGTGCCAGCAGCCAAGTTACATGGAGTGCGGAAGAGGACACTGAAGCTTTCTTT. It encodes CASSQVTWSAEEDTEAFF.